One sample yielded the 14 T cell receptor beta chains listed below, sequenced in a study of T cell responses to AZD1222 COVID-19 vaccine. The repertoire was sequenced with immunoSEQ multiplex PCR; TCRdb's copy has only in-frame clones and lacks some. The sample includes under 80,000 clones, 81% of them seen just once. Sequencing was performed on peripheral blood, taken 28 days after the second AZD1222 dose. The receptors were gathered from an adult who received the AZD1222 COVID-19 vaccine.

The chain has TRBV5-1 and TRBJ2-3, with 7 bases fitting TRBD1. The CDR3 totals 16 residues. V was pared by 2 bases and J by 1 base, with 7 bases of the junction left unmatched. Germline values: CDR1 SGHRS, CDR2 YFSETQ. CDR3 protein: CASSFRGQFGTDTQYF. For the CDR3, the DNA is TGCGCCAGCAGCTTTAGGGGGCAGTTCGGCACAGATACGCAGTATTTT.

This clone has just a few counts. This sequence joins TRBV14 and TRBJ1-2, with D unresolved. The length of the CDR3 is 13 residues. Germline CDR1 is SGHDN and CDR2 is FVKESK. The V gene lost 5 bases and the J gene lost 2 bases, with 9 bases spanning the gap. The CDR3 sequence is CASSSDGNYGYTF. The CDR3 nucleotides read TGTGCCAGCAGCTCGGACGGAAACTATGGCTACACCTTC.

V is TRBV27 and J is TRBJ2-7, with D perhaps TRBD1 or TRBD2 (5 bases each). The germline V gene has CDR1 MNHEY and CDR2 SMNVEV (reference sequence). V was shortened by 3 bases and J by 2 bases, with 14 bases between the two germline ends. There are 15 residues in the CDR3. CDR3 amino acids: CASSFRGTGTYEQYF. The CDR3 nucleotides read TGTGCCAGCAGTTTTAGGGGAACGGGAACCTACGAGCAGTACTTC.

This clone has just a few counts. The chain is built from TRBV19 and TRBJ2-1; D may be TRBD2 (6 bases). Germline V gene lookup returns CDR1 LNHDA and CDR2 SQIVND (reference sequence). The CDR3 is 15 residues long. Trimming shortened V by 5 bases and J by 0 bases, and 11 bases separated the two germline ends. The CDR3 region has the DNA TGTGCCAGTAGTCAGGACGGGAGCTCCTACAATGAGCAGTTCTTC. It codes for CASSQDGSSYNEQFF.

This chain joins TRBV7-2 and TRBJ1-5; D is undetermined. The length of the CDR3 is 17 residues. Germline lookup yields CDR1 SGHTA and CDR2 FQGNSA. V lost 1 base, J lost 2 bases, and 15 bases lay in between. This CDR3 is CASSLGATVGGNQPQHF. The CDR3 bases are TGTGCCAGCAGCTTAGGGGCCACAGTTGGCGGCAATCAGCCCCAGCATTTT.

In this sample, this clone turned up once. The chain links TRBV19 to TRBJ2-3; 9 bases match TRBD2. The V and J ends lost 4 bases and 0 bases, in that order; junction bases with no gene match: 8. Looked up from germline, CDR1 is LNHDA and CDR2 is SQIVND (reference sequence). The CDR3 has 17 amino acids. The CDR3: CASSKSRSGRSTDTQYF. The CDR3 coding sequence is TGTGCCAGTAGTAAGTCTCGAAGCGGGAGGAGCACAGATACGCAGTATTTT.

J is TRBJ1-3 and V is TRBV15; TRBD1 matches 7 bases. V lost 1 base and J lost 5; bases outside the gene matches: 11. Looked up from germline, CDR1 is LNHNV and CDR2 is YYDKDF (reference sequence). This CDR3 comprises 17 residues. CDR3 DNA: TGTGCCACCAGCAGAGCTGACAGGGAGATAAGTCGAAACACCATATATTTT. Protein sequence: CATSRADREISRNTIYF. Using reference TRBV15 and TRBJ1-3 for the parts outside the CDR3, the full variable domain is DAMVIQNPRYQVTQFGKPVTLSCSQTLNHNVMYWYQQKSSQAPKLLFHYYDKDFNNEADTPDNFQSRRPNTSFCFLDIRSPGLGDTAMYLCATSRADREISRNTIYFGEGSWLTVV.

This clone was recorded only once. J is TRBJ2-7 and V is TRBV29-1; no firm D call. Germline CDR1 reads SQVTM; CDR2 reads ANQGSEA. V lost 5 bases and J lost 0, with 5 bases in between. The length of the CDR3 is 11 residues. Here the CDR3 reads CSVYSSYEQYF. The CDR3 bases are TGCAGCGTTTATAGCTCCTACGAGCAGTACTTC.

The V and J genes are TRBV7-6 and TRBJ2-5; 16 bases align to TRBD2. The germline CDR1 and CDR2 sequences are SGHVS and FNYEAQ. Trimming cost V 5 bases and J 5 bases; bases outside gene matches: 5. The CDR3 extends over 16 amino acids. CDR3 sequence reads: CASSPGLAGGRETQYF. The CDR3, as DNA: TGTGCCAGCAGCCCGGGACTAGCGGGAGGGAGGGAGACCCAGTACTTC.

V and J are TRBV7-2 and TRBJ1-1; D not resolved. CDR1 SGHTA and CDR2 FQGNSA come from the germline V gene. The length of the CDR3 is 14 residues. With 0 bases removed from V and 1 base from J, the gap between germline ends came to 6 bases. CDR3 in amino acids: CASSLAQANTEAFF. In DNA, the CDR3 is TGTGCCAGCAGCTTAGCGCAAGCGAACACTGAAGCTTTCTTT.

Remarks on this clone: Other DNA sequences of this sample code for an identical CDR3. The DNA of the CDR3 is TGTGCCTGGCGGGGACAGGGAAATCAGCCCCAGCATTTT. This codes for CAWRGQGNQPQHF. The chain links TRBV30 to TRBJ1-5; 9 bases fit TRBD1. CDR1 GTSNPN and CDR2 SVGIG come from the germline V gene (reference sequence). Losses at the gene ends were 5 bases for V and 4 bases for J; bases not matched to a gene: 3. This CDR3 spans 13 amino acids.

The chain employs TRBV28 and TRBJ1-2, with a weak D call TRBD1 (5 bases). The CDR3 covers 15 residues. Germline CDR1 reads MDHEN; CDR2 reads SYDVKM. Trimming took off 6 bases at V and 8 bases at J, with 22 bases between the two ends. CDR3 sequence reads: CASRGMPPGGTGYTF. DNA of the CDR3: TGTGCCAGCAGAGGAATGCCACCCGGGGGGACGGGCTACACCTTC.

This clone has just a few counts. The gene calls are TRBV9 and TRBJ1-6; D is unresolved. Trimming took off 4 bases at V and 7 bases at J, with 12 bases between the two ends. Germline CDR1 is SGDLS and CDR2 is YYNGEE. This CDR3 is 14 amino acids long. For the CDR3, the DNA is TGTGCCAGCAGCCCCCTGCTCGGGAATTCACCCCTCCACTTT. Protein: CASSPLLGNSPLHF. The whole variable domain, filled in from reference TRBV9 and TRBJ1-6, reads DSGVTQTPKHLITATGQRVTLRCSPRSGDLSVYWYQQSLDQGLQFLIQYYNGEERAKGNILERFSAQQFPDLHSELNLSSLELGDSALYFCASSPLLGNSPLHFGNGTRLTVT.

CDR3 sequence reads: CASRVATPENQPQHF. CDR3 sequence (DNA): TGTGCCAGCAGAGTGGCCACCCCGGAGAATCAGCCCCAGCATTTT. The chain uses TRBV2 and TRBJ1-5; the D is unclear. Trimming left V 6 bases short and J 4 bases short, with 16 bases between. The length of the CDR3 is 15 residues. Germline V lookup: CDR1 SNHLY, CDR2 FYNNEI. The variable domain in full, with the rest retrieved from reference TRBV2 and TRBJ1-5, is EPEVTQTPSHQVTQMGQEVILRCVPISNHLYFYWYRQILGQKVEFLVSFYNNEISEKSEIFDDQFSVERPDGSNFTLKIRSTKLEDSAMYFCASRVATPENQPQHFGDGTRLSIL.